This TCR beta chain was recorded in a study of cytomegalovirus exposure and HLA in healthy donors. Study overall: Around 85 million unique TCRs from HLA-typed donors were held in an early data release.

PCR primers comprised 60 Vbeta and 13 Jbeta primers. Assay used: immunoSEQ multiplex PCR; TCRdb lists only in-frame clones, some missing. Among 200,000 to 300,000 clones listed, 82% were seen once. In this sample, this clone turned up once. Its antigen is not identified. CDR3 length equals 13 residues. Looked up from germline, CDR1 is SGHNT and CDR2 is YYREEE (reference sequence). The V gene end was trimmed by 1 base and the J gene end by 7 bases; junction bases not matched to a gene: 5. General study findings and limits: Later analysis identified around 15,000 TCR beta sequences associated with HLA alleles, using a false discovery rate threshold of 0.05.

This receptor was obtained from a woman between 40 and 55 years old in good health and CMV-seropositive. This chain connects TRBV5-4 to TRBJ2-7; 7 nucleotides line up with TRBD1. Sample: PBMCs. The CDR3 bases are TGTGCCAGCAGCTTGACAGGGGTAGAAGAGCAGTACTTC. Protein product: CASSLTGVEEQYF.